These T cell receptor beta chains were read from a single sample in a study of OX40 agonist ivuxolimab in advanced cancers. Profiling relied on immunoSEQ multiplex PCR, and the TCRdb table lists in-frame clones only, not all of them. The table has fewer than 85,000 clones, roughly 80% seen once. Sequenced material: CD4+ or CD8+ T cells sorted from blood, taken in a trial of the OX40 agonist ivuxolimab. These receptors came from an adult with an advanced solid tumor such as melanoma, head and neck, liver or kidney cancer. Both conserved end residues are part of each CDR3. The order of the fields is CDR3 DNA, CDR3 protein, clone size, D gene, J gene, V gene. D genes are given only for firm matches. A row's size may be missing; if present it is once, few, many or a size class.

DNA: TGTGCCATGTCCGGGACGGGCGACTATGGCTACACCTTC
CDR3: CAMSGTGDYGYTF
size: .
D: .
J: TRBJ1-2
V: TRBV10-3

DNA: TGCGCCAGCAGCCGAGAGGGGCACCCTCGGCAGTACTTC
CDR3: CASSREGHPRQYF
size: once
D: .
J: TRBJ2-7
V: TRBV4-1

DNA: TGCAGCGTTCAGGAACCCAATCAGCCCCAGCATTTT
CDR3: CSVQEPNQPQHF
size: .
D: .
J: TRBJ1-5
V: TRBV29-1

DNA: TGTGCCATCAGTGAGGGAGAGACCCAGTACTTC
CDR3: CAISEGETQYF
size: few
D: .
J: TRBJ2-5
V: TRBV10-3

DNA: TGTGCCAGTAGTACCCGGAGTGGGACTAGCGTTAAAGATACGCAGTATTTT
CDR3: CASSTRSGTSVKDTQYF
size: .
D: TRBD2
J: TRBJ2-3
V: TRBV19

DNA: TGTGCCAGCAGTCGGGGCGGGACCCAAGAGACCCAGTACTTC
CDR3: CASSRGGTQETQYF
size: .
D: .
J: TRBJ2-5
V: TRBV6-1

DNA: TGCGCCAGCAGCCTGGGGGAGTTTGGGGCCAACGTCCTGACTTTC
CDR3: CASSLGEFGANVLTF
size: .
D: .
J: TRBJ2-6
V: TRBV4-1

DNA: TGTGCCAGCAATGGCGGACTAGCGGGGTTCTCCTACAATGAGCAGTTCTTC
CDR3: CASNGGLAGFSYNEQFF
size: few
D: TRBD2
J: TRBJ2-1
V: TRBV2

DNA: TGTGCCAGCAGCGCCGAAGGGAGGACTGAAGCTTTCTTT
CDR3: CASSAEGRTEAFF
size: .
D: .
J: TRBJ1-1
V: TRBV2

DNA: TGTGCCAGCAGTTACTTATGGACAGAAAACACTGAAGCTTTCTTT
CDR3: CASSYLWTENTEAFF
size: .
D: .
J: TRBJ1-1
V: TRBV6-5

DNA: TGTGCCAGCACACCAGACAGGGTGTATGGCTACACCTTT
CDR3: CASTPDRVYGYTF
size: .
D: TRBD1
J: TRBJ1-2
V: TRBV2

DNA: TGTGCCAGCAGCAAGAACAGGATGACAAGGCCACCCCTCCACTTT
CDR3: CASSKNRMTRPPLHF
size: .
D: .
J: TRBJ1-6
V: TRBV6-5

DNA: TGTGCCAGCAGCTTAGCAACAGGCTCCTATGGCTACACCTTC
CDR3: CASSLATGSYGYTF
size: .
D: .
J: TRBJ1-2
V: TRBV7-8

DNA: TGTGCCAGCAGTTACTCCGCTGACTATGGCTACACCTTC
CDR3: CASSYSADYGYTF
size: .
D: .
J: TRBJ1-2
V: TRBV6-6

DNA: TGTGCCAGTTCTTCCTCGGGGGGGCCGGTGTGGGAGCAGTACTTC
CDR3: CASSSSGGPVWEQYF
size: .
D: TRBD2
J: TRBJ2-7
V: TRBV19

DNA: TGTGCCTGGAGTGCGCAGGGGGCTGGGGGCTACACCTTC
CDR3: CAWSAQGAGGYTF
size: .
D: TRBD1
J: TRBJ1-2
V: TRBV30

DNA: TGTGCCTGGAGTCAGGGGCTAGCGCCCACAGATACGCAGTATTTT
CDR3: CAWSQGLAPTDTQYF
size: .
D: .
J: TRBJ2-3
V: TRBV30

DNA: TGTGCCAGCACCTCCGGGACAGGGGGTGAAAAACTGTTTTTT
CDR3: CASTSGTGGEKLFF
size: .
D: TRBD1
J: TRBJ1-4
V: TRBV9

DNA: TGTGCCAGCAGTTTGTCGCAGGGGTCCACTGAAGCTTTCTTT
CDR3: CASSLSQGSTEAFF
size: .
D: .
J: TRBJ1-1
V: TRBV6-6

DNA: TGTGCCAGCAGTCCAACAGGGGGCCGGGCTACGCAGTATTTT
CDR3: CASSPTGGRATQYF
size: .
D: TRBD1
J: TRBJ2-3
V: TRBV5-4

DNA: TGTGCCAGCAGTTTATCCGCAGGGGATCGGAACTATGGCTACACCTTC
CDR3: CASSLSAGDRNYGYTF
size: .
D: .
J: TRBJ1-2
V: TRBV27

DNA: TGTGCCATTCAGGGGAAACGGGCAGATACGCAGTATTTT
CDR3: CAIQGKRADTQYF
size: .
D: .
J: TRBJ2-3
V: TRBV10-3

DNA: TGTGCCTGGAGTCCTGTTAGGGCGGCCGAAAAACTGTTTTTT
CDR3: CAWSPVRAAEKLFF
size: .
D: .
J: TRBJ1-4
V: TRBV30

DNA: TGTGCCAGCGGTGGACTTAGCTACGAGCAGTACTTC
CDR3: CASGGLSYEQYF
size: .
D: .
J: TRBJ2-7
V: TRBV2

DNA: TGTGCCAGCGAGACAGGGCAGGGAACTGAAGCTTTCTTT
CDR3: CASETGQGTEAFF
size: .
D: TRBD1
J: TRBJ1-1
V: TRBV6-1

DNA: TGCAGCGTTAGAAGAGCAGGGGCGGGCACTGAAGCTTTCTTT
CDR3: CSVRRAGAGTEAFF
size: .
D: .
J: TRBJ1-1
V: TRBV29-1